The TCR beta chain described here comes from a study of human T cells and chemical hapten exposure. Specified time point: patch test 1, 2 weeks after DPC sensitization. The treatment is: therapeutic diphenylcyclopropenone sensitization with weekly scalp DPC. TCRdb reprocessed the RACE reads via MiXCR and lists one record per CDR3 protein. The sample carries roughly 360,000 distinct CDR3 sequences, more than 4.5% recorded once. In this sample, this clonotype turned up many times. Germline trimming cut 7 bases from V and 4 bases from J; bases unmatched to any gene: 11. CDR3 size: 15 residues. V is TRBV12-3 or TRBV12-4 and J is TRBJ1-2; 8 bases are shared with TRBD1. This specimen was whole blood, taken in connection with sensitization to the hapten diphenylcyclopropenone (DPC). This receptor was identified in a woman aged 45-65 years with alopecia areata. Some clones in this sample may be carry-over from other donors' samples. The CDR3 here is CASTAPGGGGYGYTF. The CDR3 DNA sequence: TGTGCCAGCACGGCTCCAGGGGGCGGGGGCTATGGCTACACCTTC.